The rows below give T cell receptor beta chains drawn from one sample of a study of blood T cell repertoires in COVID-19. The data were produced by immunoSEQ multiplex PCR, yet TCRdb's version contains in-frame clones alone and is incomplete. The data contain 200,000 to 300,000 clones, approximately 88% of them singletons. The sequenced material came from peripheral blood. The source of these receptors is a woman in her 30s with acute or convalescent COVID-19. CDR3s leave out the opening cysteine and the closing phenylalanine or tryptophan. The order of the fields is V gene, J gene, clone size, CDR3 protein. Rows give clone size only sometimes, using once, few, many, or a class for an expanded clone.

TRBV4-2,TRBJ2-7,NA,ASSPTSGSSYEQY
TRBV27,TRBJ1-5,NA,ASSQGQPNQPQH
TRBV6-5,TRBJ1-5,NA,ASREDDRGRQPQH
TRBV18,TRBJ2-2,NA,ASSPSGSNGGELF
TRBV9,TRBJ2-1,NA,ASSVGDRKYNEQF
TRBV3-1/TRBV3-2,TRBJ2-7,once,ASSVIIQIHGGSRTYEQY
TRBV19,TRBJ1-1,few,ASSVGQGINTEAF
TRBV7-2,TRBJ2-3,NA,ASSFLRTDTQY
TRBV4-3,TRBJ2-3,NA,ASSQGTSGITDTQY
TRBV4-2,TRBJ2-1,NA,ASSQSQNSYNEQF
TRBV9,TRBJ2-1,NA,ASSAGTGWGEQF
TRBV30,TRBJ2-5,NA,AWSVHAGALETQY
TRBV6-5,TRBJ1-4,NA,ASRLTGLIEKLF
TRBV11-3,TRBJ1-2,once,ASSLEPGGYGYT
TRBV9,TRBJ2-7,NA,ASSDLAGGWGEQY
TRBV19,TRBJ1-2,NA,ASSIGRVKANYGYT
TRBV11-3,TRBJ2-7,NA,ASRDVGAVSSYEQY
TRBV7-9,TRBJ1-1,NA,ASSKIQGQKNTEAF
TRBV4-1,TRBJ2-1,NA,ASSHRRLADYNEQF
TRBV15,TRBJ2-3,NA,ATMGGADTQY
TRBV19,TRBJ2-7,few,ASSPRLVDYEQY
TRBV6-5,TRBJ2-7,once,ASRGGTSGTYEQY
TRBV19,TRBJ1-5,NA,ASSPYSNQPQH
TRBV2,TRBJ1-6,few,ASSEYGAVNSPLH
TRBV9,TRBJ2-1,NA,ASSATSGRDNEQF
TRBV29-1,TRBJ1-1,NA,SVADRANTEAF
TRBV4-2,TRBJ2-2,NA,ASSQDSGRGTGELF
TRBV6-6,TRBJ1-5,few,ASSNLAGVKGQPQH
TRBV19,TRBJ2-7,NA,ASSILPSGIYEQY
TRBV6-1,TRBJ2-3,NA,ASSDRTGPSTDTQY
TRBV6-6,TRBJ2-2,NA,ASSERTGNTGELF
TRBV21-1,TRBJ1-3,NA,ASSNYFRAGTDEEGNTIY
TRBV19,TRBJ2-6,NA,ASTDWQGRRANVLT
TRBV18,TRBJ2-7,NA,ASSGSGGYEQY
TRBV7-9,TRBJ2-7,once,ASSDSGSSYEQY
TRBV7-8,TRBJ1-3,NA,ASSTGQGTAGNTIY